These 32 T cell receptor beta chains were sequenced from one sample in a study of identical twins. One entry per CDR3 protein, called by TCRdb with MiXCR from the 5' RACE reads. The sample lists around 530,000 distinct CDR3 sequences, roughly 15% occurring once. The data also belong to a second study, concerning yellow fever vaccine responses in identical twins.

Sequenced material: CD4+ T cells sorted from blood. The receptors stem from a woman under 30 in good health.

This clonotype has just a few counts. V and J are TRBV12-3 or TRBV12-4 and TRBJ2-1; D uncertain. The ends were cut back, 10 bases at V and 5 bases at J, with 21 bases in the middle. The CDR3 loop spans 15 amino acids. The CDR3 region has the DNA TGTGCCACCAAGAAAACCGGGCCAGTCAACAATGAGCAGTTCTTC. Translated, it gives CATKKTGPVNNEQFF.

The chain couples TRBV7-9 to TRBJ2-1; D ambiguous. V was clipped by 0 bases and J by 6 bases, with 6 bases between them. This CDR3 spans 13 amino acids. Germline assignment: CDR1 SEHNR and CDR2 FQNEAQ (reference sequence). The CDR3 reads CASSLARPNEQFF. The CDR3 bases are TGTGCCAGCAGCTTAGCCCGTCCCAATGAGCAGTTCTTC.

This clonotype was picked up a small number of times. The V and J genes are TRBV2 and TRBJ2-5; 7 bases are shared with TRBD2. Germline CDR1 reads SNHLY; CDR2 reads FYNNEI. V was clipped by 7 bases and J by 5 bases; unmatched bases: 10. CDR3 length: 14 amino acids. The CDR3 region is CASKRTSGRETQYF. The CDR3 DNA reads TGTGCCAGCAAGCGGACATCCGGGAGGGAGACCCAGTACTTC.

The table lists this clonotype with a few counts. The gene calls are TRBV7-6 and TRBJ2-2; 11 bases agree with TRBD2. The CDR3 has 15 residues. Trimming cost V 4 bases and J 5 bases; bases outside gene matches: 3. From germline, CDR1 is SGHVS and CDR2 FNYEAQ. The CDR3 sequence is CASSSSGGHTGELFF. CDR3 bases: TGTGCCAGCAGCTCTAGCGGGGGGCATACCGGGGAGCTGTTTTTT.

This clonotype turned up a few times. The CDR3 sequence: CASSRGRATYEQYF. The CDR3 DNA is TGCGCCAGCAGCCGTGGCAGGGCCACCTACGAGCAGTACTTC. The V and J genes are TRBV4-1 and TRBJ2-7; TRBD1 might be the D (5 bases). The CDR3 totals 14 residues. Deletions cut 4 bases from V and 2 bases from J, with 12 bases between. From germline, CDR1 is MGHRA and CDR2 YSYEKL.

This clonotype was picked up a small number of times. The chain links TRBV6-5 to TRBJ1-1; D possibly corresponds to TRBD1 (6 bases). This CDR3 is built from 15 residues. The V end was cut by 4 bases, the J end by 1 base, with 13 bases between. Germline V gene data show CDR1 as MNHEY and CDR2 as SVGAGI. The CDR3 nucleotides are TGTGCCAGCAGTTCGGTGGAGGGGGGGAACACTGAAGCTTTCTTT. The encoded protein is CASSSVEGGNTEAFF.

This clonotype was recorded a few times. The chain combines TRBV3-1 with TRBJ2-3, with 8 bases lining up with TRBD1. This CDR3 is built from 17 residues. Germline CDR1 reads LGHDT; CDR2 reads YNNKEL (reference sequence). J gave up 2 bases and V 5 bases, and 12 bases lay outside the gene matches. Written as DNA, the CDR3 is TGTGCCAGCAGCGCCCGGACAGGGCTGCTCAACACAGATACGCAGTATTTT. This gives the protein CASSARTGLLNTDTQYF.

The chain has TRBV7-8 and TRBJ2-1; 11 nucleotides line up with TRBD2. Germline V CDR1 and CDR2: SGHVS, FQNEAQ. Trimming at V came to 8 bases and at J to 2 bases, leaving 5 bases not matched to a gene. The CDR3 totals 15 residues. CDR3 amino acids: CASGLAGGPYNEQFF. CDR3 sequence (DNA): TGTGCCAGCGGGCTAGCGGGGGGCCCCTACAATGAGCAGTTCTTC.

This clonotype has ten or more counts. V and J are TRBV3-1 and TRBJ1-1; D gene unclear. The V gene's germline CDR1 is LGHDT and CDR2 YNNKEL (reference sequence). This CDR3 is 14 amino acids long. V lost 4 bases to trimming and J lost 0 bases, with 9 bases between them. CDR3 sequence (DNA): TGTGCCAGCAGCCGGGAGACTCTGAACACTGAAGCTTTCTTT. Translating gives CASSRETLNTEAFF.

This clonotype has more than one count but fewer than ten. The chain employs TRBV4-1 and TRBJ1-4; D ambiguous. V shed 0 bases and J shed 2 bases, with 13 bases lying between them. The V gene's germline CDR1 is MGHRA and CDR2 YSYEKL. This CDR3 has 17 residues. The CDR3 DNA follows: TGCGCCAGCAGCCAAGAACATCCGTTTGGGACTAATGAAAAACTGTTTTTT. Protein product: CASSQEHPFGTNEKLFF.

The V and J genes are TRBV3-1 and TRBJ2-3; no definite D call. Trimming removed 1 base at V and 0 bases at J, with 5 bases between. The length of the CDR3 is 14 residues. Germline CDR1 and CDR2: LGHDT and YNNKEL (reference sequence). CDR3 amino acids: CASSQGSSTDTQYF. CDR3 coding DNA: TGTGCCAGCAGCCAAGGTTCTAGCACAGATACGCAGTATTTT.

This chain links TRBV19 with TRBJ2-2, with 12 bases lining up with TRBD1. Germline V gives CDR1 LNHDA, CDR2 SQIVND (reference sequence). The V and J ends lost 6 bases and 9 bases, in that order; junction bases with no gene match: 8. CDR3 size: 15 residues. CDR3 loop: CASRPGQGAPRELFF. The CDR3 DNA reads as TGTGCCAGTAGACCGGGACAGGGGGCGCCGAGGGAGCTGTTTTTT. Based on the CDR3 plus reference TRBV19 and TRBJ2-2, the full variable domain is DGGITQSPKYLFRKEGQNVTLSCEQNLNHDAMYWYRQDPGQGLRLIYYSQIVNDFQKGDIAEGYSVSREKKESFPLTVTSAQKNPTAFYLCASRPGQGAPRELFFGEGSRLTVL.

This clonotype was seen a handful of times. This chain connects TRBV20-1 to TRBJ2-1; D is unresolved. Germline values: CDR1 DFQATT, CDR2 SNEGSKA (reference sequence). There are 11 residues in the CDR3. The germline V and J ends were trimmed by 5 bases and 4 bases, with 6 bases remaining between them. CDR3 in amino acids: CSARRYNEQFF. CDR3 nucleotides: TGCAGTGCTCGACGGTACAATGAGCAGTTCTTC.

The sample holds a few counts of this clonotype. As DNA, the CDR3 is TGTGCCAGCAGCCAAGTAACGTCAACTGAAGCTTTCTTT. Amino acids: CASSQVTSTEAFF. The J gene is TRBJ1-1, the V gene TRBV3-1; D is uncertain. This CDR3 region has 13 residues. V lost 1 base, J lost 5 bases, and 8 bases lay in between. Germline CDR1 and CDR2: LGHDT and YNNKEL (reference sequence).

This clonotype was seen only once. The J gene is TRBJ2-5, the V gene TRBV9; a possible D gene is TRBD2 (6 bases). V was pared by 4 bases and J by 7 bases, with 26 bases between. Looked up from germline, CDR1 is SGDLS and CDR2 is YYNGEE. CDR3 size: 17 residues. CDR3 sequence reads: CASSPQRSGTPGGTQYF. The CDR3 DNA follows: TGTGCCAGCAGCCCTCAGAGATCTGGGACTCCAGGAGGGACCCAGTACTTC.

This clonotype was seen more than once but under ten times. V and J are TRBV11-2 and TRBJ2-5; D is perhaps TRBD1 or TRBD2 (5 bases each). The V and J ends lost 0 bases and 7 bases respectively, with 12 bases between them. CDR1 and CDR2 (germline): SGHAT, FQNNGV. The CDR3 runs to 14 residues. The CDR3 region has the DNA TGTGCCAGCAGCTTAGATTTAGGGGCGGGGACCCAGTACTTC. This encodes CASSLDLGAGTQYF.

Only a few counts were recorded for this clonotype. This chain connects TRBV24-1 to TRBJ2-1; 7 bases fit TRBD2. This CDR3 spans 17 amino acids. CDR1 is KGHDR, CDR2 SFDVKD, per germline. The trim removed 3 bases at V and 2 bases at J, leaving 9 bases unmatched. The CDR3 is CATSDGSRRETYNEQFF. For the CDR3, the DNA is TGTGCCACCAGTGATGGGAGCCGGCGGGAGACCTACAATGAGCAGTTCTTC.

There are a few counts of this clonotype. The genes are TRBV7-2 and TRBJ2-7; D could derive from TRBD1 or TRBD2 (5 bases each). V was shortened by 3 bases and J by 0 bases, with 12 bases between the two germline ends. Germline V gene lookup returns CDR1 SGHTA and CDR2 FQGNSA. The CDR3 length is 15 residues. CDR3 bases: TGTGCCAGCAGCTTTCGGGGCGCAAGCTCCTACGAGCAGTACTTC. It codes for CASSFRGASSYEQYF.

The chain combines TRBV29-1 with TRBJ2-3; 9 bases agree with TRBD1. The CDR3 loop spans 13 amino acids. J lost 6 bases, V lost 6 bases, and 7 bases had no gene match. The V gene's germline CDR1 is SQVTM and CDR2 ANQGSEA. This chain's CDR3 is CSVGQGTLDTQYF. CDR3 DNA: TGCAGCGTGGGACAGGGAACGCTTGATACGCAGTATTTT.

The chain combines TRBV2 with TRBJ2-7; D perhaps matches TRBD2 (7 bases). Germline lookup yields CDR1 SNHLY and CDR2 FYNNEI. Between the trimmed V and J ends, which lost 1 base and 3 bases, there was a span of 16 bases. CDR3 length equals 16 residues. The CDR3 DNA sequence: TGTGCCAGCAGTGAAGTAGGTGCGGGGGCCGGCTACGAGCAGTACGTC. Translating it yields CASSEVGAGAGYEQYV.

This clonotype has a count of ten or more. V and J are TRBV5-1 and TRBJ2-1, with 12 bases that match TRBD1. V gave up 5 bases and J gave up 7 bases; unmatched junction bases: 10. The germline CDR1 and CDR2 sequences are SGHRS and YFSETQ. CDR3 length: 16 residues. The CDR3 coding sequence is TGCGCCAGCAGACATACACCGGGACAGGGGGCAAATGAGCAGTTCTTC. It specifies CASRHTPGQGANEQFF.

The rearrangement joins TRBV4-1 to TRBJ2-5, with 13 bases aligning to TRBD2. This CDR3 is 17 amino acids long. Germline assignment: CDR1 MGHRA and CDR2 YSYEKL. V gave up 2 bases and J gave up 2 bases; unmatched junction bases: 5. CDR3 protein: CASSQSLTSGGQETQYF. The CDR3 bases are TGCGCCAGCAGCCAATCCTTGACTAGCGGGGGGCAAGAGACCCAGTACTTC.

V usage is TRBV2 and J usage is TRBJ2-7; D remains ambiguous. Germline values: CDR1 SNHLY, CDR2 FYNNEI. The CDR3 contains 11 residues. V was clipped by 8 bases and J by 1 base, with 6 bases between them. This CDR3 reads CASYSSYEQYF. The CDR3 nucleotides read TGTGCCAGCTACTCATCCTACGAGCAGTACTTC.

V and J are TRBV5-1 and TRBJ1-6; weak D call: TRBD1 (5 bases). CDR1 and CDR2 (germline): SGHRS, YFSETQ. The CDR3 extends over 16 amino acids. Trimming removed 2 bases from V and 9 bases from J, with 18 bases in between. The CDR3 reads CASSLLDGTGSSPLHF. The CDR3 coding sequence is TGCGCCAGCAGCTTACTAGACGGAACAGGTAGTTCACCCCTCCACTTT. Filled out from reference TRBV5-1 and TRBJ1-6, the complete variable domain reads KAGVTQTPRYLIKTRGQQVTLSCSPISGHRSVSWYQQTPGQGLQFLFEYFSETQRNKGNFPGRFSGRQFSNSRSEMNVSTLELGDSALYLCASSLLDGTGSSPLHFGNGTRLTVT.

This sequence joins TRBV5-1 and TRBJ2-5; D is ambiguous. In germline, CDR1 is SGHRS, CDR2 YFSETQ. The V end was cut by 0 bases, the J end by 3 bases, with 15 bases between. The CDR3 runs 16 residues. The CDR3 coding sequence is TGCGCCAGCAGCTTGGGTGGTTTCCGGGCAGAAGAGACCCAGTACTTC. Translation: CASSLGGFRAEETQYF.

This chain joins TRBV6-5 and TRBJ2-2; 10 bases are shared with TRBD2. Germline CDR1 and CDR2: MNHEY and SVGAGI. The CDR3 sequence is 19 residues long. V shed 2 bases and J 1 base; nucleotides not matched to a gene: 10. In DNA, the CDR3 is TGTGCCAGCAGTTACAGTAAGCCTAGCGGGAGAGGGAACACCGGGGAGCTGTTTTTT. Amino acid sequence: CASSYSKPSGRGNTGELFF.

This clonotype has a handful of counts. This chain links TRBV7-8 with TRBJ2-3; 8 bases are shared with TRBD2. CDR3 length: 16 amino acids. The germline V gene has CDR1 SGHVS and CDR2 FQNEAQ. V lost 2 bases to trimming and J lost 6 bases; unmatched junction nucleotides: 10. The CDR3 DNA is TGTGCCAGCAGCTTACCCCGTTTAGCGGGGACGGATACGCAGTATTTT. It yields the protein CASSLPRLAGTDTQYF. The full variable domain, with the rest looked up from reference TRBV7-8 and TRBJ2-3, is GAGVSQSPRYKVAKRGQDVALRCDPISGHVSLFWYQQALGQGPEFLTYFQNEAQLDKSGLPSDRFFAERPEGSVSTLKIQRTQQEDSAVYLCASSLPRLAGTDTQYFGPGTRLTVL.

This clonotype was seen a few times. CDR3 bases: TGTGCCAGCAGCTTTAGAACTCTCTCTGGGTCCGCAGGTACGCAGTATTTT. It specifies CASSFRTLSGSAGTQYF. V and J are TRBV11-3 and TRBJ2-3; D is undetermined. The CDR3 totals 17 residues. The V and J ends lost 3 bases and 8 bases respectively, with 24 bases between them. In germline, CDR1 is SGHNT, CDR2 YENEEA.

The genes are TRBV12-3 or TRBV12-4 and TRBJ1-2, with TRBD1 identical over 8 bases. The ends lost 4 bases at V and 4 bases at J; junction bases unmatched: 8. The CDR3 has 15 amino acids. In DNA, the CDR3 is TGTGCCAGCAGTTGGCGGACAGGGAGTGGCTATGGCTACACCTTC. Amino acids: CASSWRTGSGYGYTF.

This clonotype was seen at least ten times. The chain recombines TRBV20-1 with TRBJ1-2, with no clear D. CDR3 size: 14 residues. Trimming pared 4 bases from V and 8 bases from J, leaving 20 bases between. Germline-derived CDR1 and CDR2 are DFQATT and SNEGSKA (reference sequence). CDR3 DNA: TGCAGTGCTAAACAACGGACGCTCCGCCAGGGCTACACCTTC. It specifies CSAKQRTLRQGYTF.

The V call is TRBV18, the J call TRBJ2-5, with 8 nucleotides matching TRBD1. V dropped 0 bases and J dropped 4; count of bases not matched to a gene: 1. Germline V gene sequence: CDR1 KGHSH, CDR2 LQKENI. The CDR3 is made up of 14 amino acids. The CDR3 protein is CASSPPDRGETQYF. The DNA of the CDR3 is TGTGCCAGCTCACCACCCGACAGGGGAGAGACCCAGTACTTC.

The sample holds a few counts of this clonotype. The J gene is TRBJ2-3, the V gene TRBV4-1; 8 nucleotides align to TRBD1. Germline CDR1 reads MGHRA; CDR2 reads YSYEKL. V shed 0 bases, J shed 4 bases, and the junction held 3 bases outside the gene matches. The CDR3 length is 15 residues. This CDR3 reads CASSQDIQGADTQYF. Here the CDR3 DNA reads TGCGCCAGCAGCCAAGATATACAGGGGGCAGATACGCAGTATTTT.